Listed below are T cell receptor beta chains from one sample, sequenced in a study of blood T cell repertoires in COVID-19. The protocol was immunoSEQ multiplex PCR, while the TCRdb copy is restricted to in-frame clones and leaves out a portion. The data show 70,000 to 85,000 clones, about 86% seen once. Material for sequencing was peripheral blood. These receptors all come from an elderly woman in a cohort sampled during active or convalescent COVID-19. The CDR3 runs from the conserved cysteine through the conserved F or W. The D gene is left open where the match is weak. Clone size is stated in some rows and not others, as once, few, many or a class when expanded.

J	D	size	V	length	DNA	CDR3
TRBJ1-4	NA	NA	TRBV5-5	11	TGTGCCAGCAGCTTGCTGGAAAAACTGTTTTTT	CASSLLEKLFF
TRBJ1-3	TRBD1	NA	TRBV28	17	TGTGCCAGCAGTTTCTCTGGGACAGACAGCTCTGGAAACACCATATATTTT	CASSFSGTDSSGNTIYF
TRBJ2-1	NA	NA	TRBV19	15	TGTGCCAGTAGTATGGAGGGAGTCTCCTACAATGAGCAGTTCTTC	CASSMEGVSYNEQFF
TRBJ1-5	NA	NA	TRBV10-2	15	TGCGCCAGCAGCCCCCCGGACGGGGTCACACAGCCCCAGCATTTT	CASSPPDGVTQPQHF
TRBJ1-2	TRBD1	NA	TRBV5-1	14	TGCGCCAGCAGCTTTAGAACAGGGGGGGATGGCTACACCTTC	CASSFRTGGDGYTF
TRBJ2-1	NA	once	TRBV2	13	TGTGCCAGCAAAAGCGGGTACTACAATGAGCAGTTCTTC	CASKSGYYNEQFF
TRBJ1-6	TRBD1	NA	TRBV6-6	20	TGTGCCAGCACCTACGGGTGGACAGGGTTCTCAAGCTCCTATAATTCACCCCTCCACTTT	CASTYGWTGFSSSYNSPLHF
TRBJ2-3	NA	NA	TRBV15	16	TGTGCCACCAGCAGAGAGGTTGGTGGAGGGACAGATACGCAGTATTTT	CATSREVGGGTDTQYF
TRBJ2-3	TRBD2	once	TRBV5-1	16	TGCGCCAGCAGCTCCGGGACTAGCGGGAGTGCAGATACGCAGTATTTT	CASSSGTSGSADTQYF
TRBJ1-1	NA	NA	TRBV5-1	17	TGCGCCAGCAGCTTGGCCGCGGTAACATCGAACACTGGTGAAGCTTTCTTT	CASSLAAVTSNTGEAFF
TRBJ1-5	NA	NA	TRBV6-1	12	TGTGCCAGCAGTCAGGGACTACAGCCCCAGCATTTT	CASSQGLQPQHF
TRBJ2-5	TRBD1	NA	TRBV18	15	TGTGCCAGCTCACCACCGGGCAGGGGGAGCGAGACCCAGTACTTC	CASSPPGRGSETQYF
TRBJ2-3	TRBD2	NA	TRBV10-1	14	TGCGCCCCCCCTAGCGGGTTTAATGGAGATACGCAGTATTTT	CAPPSGFNGDTQYF
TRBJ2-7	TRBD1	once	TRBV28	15	TGTGCCAGCAGTACTACAGGGGTACTGTCCTACGAGCAGTACTTC	CASSTTGVLSYEQYF
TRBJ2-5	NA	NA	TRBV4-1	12	TGCGCCAGCAGCCATGTCTTCGGGACCCAGTACTTC	CASSHVFGTQYF
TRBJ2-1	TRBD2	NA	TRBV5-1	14	TGCGCCAGCAGCGATATTGTCGGTAGCGGGAGGCCGTTCTTC	CASSDIVGSGRPFF
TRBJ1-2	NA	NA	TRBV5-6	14	TGTGCCAGCAGCCCGGGACTGACGGACTATGGCTACACCTTC	CASSPGLTDYGYTF
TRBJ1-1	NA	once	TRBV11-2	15	TGTGCCAGCAGCTTATCGGGGGGCGCGTGGACTGAAGCTTTCTTT	CASSLSGGAWTEAFF
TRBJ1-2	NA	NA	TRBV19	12	TGTGCCAGTAGTCCGGGTAACTATGGCTACACCTTC	CASSPGNYGYTF
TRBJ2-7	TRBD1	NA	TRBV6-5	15	TGTGCCAGCAGTCAGTTGGACAGGCCCTCCTACGAGCAGTACTTC	CASSQLDRPSYEQYF
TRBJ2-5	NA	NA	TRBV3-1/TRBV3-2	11	TGTGCCAGCAGACAGGTAGAGACCCAGTACTTC	CASRQVETQYF
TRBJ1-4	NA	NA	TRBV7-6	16	TGTGCCAGCAGCTCCCAGGGTTCGGGAACTAATGAAAAACTGTTTTTT	CASSSQGSGTNEKLFF
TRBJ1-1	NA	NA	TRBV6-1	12	TGTGCCAGCAGTGATTTGGGCAGAATGGCTTTCTTT	CASSDLGRMAFF
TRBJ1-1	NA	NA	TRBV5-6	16	TGTGCCAGCAGCCTCTACCGGGGACTGGGGAACACTGAAGCTTTCTTT	CASSLYRGLGNTEAFF
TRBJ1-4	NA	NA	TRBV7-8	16	TGTGCCAGCAGCTTGAGGACAGACCTAAGATATGGAAAACTGTTTTTT	CASSLRTDLRYGKLFF
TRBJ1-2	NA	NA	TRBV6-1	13	TGTGCCAGCAGCCCTCAGGGGAACTATGGCTACACCTTC	CASSPQGNYGYTF
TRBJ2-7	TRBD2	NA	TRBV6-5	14	TGTGCCAGCAGGCCTAGCGGGAGGATTGGCGAGCAGTACTTC	CASRPSGRIGEQYF
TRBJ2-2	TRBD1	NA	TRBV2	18	TGTGCCAGCAGTCCTCGGACAGGGGGTACAAGGAGGACCGGGGAGCTGTTTTTT	CASSPRTGGTRRTGELFF
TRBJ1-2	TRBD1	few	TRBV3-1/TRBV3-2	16	TGTGCCAGCAGCCAAGGGGACAGAGCTGCTAACTATGGCTACACCTTC	CASSQGDRAANYGYTF
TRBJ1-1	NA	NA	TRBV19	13	TGTGCCAGTAGCATGACAGAGAACACTGAAGCTTTCTTT	CASSMTENTEAFF
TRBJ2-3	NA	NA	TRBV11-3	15	TGTGCCAGCAGCCTAGGGGGGCGGTGGGGTGATACGCAGTATTTT	CASSLGGRWGDTQYF